This T cell receptor (beta chain) was documented in a study of human T cells and chemical hapten exposure. Study results and caveats: Patch test score showed a positive correlation with PT1 expanded TCR counts.

TCRdb re-derived calls from the RACE reads in MiXCR, one entry per CDR3 protein. The table lists around 300,000 distinct CDR3 sequences, around 7% of them singletons. This CDR3 contains 15 residues. Turning to this clonotype: Antigen specificity is unknown.

Described time point: patch test 1, 2 weeks after DPC sensitization. As for treatment: therapeutic diphenylcyclopropenone sensitization with weekly scalp DPC. This TCR came from a woman aged 18-35 years with alopecia areata. Some clones in this sample may be carry-over from other donors' samples. This chain uses TRBV21-1 with TRBJ2-5; the D call TRBD2 from the table was never checked on the DNA. TRBV21-1 corresponds to a pseudogene. Here the sequenced sample was whole blood, taken in connection with sensitization to the hapten diphenylcyclopropenone (DPC). CDR3 loop: CASIRRGGYQETQYF. DNA for the CDR3: TGTGCCAGCATACGGAGGGGAGGATACCAAGAGACCCAGTACTTC.